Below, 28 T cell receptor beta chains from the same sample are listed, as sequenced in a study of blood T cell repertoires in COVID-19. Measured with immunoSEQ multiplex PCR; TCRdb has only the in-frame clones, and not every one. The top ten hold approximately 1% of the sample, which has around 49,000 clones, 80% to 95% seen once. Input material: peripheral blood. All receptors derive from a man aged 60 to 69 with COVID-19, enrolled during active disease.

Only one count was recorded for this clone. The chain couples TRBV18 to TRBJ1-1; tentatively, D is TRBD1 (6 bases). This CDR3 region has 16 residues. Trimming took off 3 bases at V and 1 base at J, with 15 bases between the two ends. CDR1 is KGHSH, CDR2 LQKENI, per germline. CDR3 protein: CASSPYTRQENTEAFF. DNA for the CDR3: TGTGCCAGCTCACCCTACACCCGACAGGAGAACACTGAAGCTTTCTTT.

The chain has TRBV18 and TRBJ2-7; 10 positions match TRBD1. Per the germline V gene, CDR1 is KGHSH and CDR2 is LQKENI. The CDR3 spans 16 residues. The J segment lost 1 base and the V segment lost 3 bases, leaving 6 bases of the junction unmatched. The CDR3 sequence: CASSPGRTGGSYEQYF. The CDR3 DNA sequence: TGTGCCAGCTCACCGGGCCGGACAGGGGGTTCCTACGAGCAGTACTTC.

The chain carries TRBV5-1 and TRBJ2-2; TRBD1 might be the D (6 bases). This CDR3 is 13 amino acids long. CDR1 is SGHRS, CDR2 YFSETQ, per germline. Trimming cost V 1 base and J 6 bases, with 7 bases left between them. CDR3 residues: CASSLSGAGELFF. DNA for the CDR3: TGCGCCAGCAGCTTGTCAGGGGCCGGGGAGCTGTTTTTT.

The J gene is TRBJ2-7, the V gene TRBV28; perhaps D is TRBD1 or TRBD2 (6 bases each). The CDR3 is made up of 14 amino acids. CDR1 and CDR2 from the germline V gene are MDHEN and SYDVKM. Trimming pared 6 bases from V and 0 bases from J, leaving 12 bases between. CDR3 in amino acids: CASSLQGGSYEQYF. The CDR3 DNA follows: TGTGCCAGCAGCTTACAGGGAGGCTCCTACGAGCAGTACTTC.

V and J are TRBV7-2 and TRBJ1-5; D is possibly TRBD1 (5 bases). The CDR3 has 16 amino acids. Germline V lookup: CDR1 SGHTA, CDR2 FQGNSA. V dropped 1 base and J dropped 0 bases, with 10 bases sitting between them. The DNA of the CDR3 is TGTGCCAGCAGCTTAGAACAGGCATATAGCAATCAGCCCCAGCATTTT. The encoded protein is CASSLEQAYSNQPQHF. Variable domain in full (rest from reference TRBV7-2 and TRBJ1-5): GAGVSQSPSNKVTEKGKDVELRCDPISGHTALYWYRQSLGQGLEFLIYFQGNSAPDKSGLPSDRFSAERTGGSVSTLTIQRTQQEDSAVYLCASSLEQAYSNQPQHFGDGTRLSIL.

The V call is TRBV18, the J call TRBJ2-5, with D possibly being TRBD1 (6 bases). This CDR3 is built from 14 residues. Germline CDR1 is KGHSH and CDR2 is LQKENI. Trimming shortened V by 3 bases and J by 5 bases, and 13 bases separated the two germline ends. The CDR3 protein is CASSPSRGRETQYF. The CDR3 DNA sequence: TGTGCCAGCTCACCTTCCAGGGGACGGGAGACCCAGTACTTC.

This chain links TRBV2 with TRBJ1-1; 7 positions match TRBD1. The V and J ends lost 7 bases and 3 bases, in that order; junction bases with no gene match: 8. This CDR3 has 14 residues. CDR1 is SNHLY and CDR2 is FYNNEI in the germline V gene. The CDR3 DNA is TGTGCCAGCACGCGACAGGGCGGCGACACTGAAGCTTTCTTT. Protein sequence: CASTRQGGDTEAFF.

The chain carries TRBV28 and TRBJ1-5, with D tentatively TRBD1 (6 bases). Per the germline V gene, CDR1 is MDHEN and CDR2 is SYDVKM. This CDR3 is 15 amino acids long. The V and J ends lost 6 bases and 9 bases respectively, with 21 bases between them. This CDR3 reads CASRIQGYYIRPQHF. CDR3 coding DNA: TGTGCCAGCAGAATACAGGGATATTATATTCGGCCCCAGCATTTT.

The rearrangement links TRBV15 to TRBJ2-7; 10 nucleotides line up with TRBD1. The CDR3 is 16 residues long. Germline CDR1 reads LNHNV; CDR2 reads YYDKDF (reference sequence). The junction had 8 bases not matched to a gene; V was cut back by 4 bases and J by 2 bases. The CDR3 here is CATSNRDRGLTYEQYF. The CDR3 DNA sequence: TGTGCCACCAGCAACCGGGACAGGGGCCTTACCTACGAGCAGTACTTC.

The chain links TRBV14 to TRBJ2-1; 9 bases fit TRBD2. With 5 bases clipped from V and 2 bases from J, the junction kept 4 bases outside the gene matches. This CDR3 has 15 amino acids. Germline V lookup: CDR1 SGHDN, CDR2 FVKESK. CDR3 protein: CASSSLAGTYNEQFF. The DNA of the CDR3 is TGTGCCAGCAGCTCGCTAGCGGGGACCTACAATGAGCAGTTCTTC.

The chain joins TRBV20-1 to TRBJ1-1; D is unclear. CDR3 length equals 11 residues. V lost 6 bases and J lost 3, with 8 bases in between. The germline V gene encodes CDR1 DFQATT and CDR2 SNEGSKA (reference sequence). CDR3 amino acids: CSAGLDTEAFF. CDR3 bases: TGCAGTGCGGGCTTAGACACTGAAGCTTTCTTT.

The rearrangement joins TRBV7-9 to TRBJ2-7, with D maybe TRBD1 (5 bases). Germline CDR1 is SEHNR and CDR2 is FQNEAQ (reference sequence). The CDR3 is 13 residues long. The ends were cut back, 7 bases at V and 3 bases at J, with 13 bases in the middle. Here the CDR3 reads CASIAQGVYEQYF. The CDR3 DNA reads TGTGCCAGCATCGCCCAGGGCGTCTACGAGCAGTACTTC. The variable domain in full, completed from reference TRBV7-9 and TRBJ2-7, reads DTGVSQNPRHKITKRGQNVTFRCDPISEHNRLYWYRQTLGQGPEFLTYFQNEAQLEKSRLLSDRFSAERPKGSFSTLEIQRTEQGDSAMYLCASIAQGVYEQYFGPGTRLTVT.

The CDR3 DNA follows: TGTGCCAGCAGGAAGGGACAGGGCCTTTACGAGCAGTACTTC. This sequence encodes CASRKGQGLYEQYF. The chain couples TRBV6-4 to TRBJ2-7; the match to TRBD1 covers 9 bases. Germline V gives CDR1 MRHNA, CDR2 SNTAGT. The CDR3 length is 14 residues. V was clipped by 6 bases and J by 4 bases; unmatched bases: 7.

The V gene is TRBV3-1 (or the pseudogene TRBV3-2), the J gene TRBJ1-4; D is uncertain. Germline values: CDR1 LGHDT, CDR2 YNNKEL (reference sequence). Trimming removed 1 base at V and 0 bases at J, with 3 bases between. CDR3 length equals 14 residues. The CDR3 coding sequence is TGTGCCAGCAGCCAAGTCTCAACTAATGAAAAACTGTTTTTT. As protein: CASSQVSTNEKLFF.

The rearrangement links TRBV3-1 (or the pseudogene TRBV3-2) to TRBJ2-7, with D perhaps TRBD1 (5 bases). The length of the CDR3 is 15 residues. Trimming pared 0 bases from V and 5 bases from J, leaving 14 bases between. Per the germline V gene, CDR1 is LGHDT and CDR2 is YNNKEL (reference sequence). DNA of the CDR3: TGTGCCAGCAGCCAAGATGGGCAGGGCAGCAACGAGCAGTACTTC. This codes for CASSQDGQGSNEQYF.

In DNA, the CDR3 is TGTGCCAGCAGCTTAGCGCGCGGCCCCTACAATGAGCAGTTCTTC. This encodes CASSLARGPYNEQFF. The rearrangement uses TRBV7-2 and TRBJ2-1, with no clear D. V dropped 0 bases and J dropped 2 bases, with 8 bases sitting between them. Germline V CDR1 and CDR2: SGHTA, FQGNSA. This CDR3 has 15 residues. Full variable domain (rest looked up from reference TRBV7-2 and TRBJ2-1): GAGVSQSPSNKVTEKGKDVELRCDPISGHTALYWYRQSLGQGLEFLIYFQGNSAPDKSGLPSDRFSAERTGGSVSTLTIQRTQQEDSAVYLCASSLARGPYNEQFFGPGTRLTVL.

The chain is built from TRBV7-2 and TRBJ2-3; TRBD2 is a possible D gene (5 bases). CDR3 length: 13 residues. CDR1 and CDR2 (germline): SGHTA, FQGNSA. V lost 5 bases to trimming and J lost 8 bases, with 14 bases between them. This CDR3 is CASSPLPAGTQYF. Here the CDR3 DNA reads TGTGCCAGCAGCCCCCTGCCGGCGGGTACGCAGTATTTT.

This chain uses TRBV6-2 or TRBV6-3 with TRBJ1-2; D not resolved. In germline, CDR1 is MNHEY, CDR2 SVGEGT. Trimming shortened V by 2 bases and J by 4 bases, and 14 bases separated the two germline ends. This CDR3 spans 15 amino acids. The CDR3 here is CASSYGPSVGYGYTF. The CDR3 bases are TGTGCCAGCAGTTACGGTCCCAGCGTGGGCTATGGCTACACCTTC.

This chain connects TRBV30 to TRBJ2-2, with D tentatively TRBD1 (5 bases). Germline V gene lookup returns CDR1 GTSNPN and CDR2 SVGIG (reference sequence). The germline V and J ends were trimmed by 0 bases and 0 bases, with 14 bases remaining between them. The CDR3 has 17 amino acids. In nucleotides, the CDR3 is TGTGCCTGGAGTGTACTTGGACATCTCCCGAACACCGGGGAGCTGTTTTTT. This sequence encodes CAWSVLGHLPNTGELFF.

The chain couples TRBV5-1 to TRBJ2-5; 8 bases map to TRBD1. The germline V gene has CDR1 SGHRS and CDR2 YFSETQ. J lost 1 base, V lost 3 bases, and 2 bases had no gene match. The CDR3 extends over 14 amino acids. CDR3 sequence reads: CASSSGTGQETQYF. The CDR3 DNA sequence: TGCGCCAGCAGCTCGGGGACAGGCCAAGAGACCCAGTACTTC.

CDR3 in amino acids: CATSDGLAGTYNEQFF. CDR3 nucleotides: TGTGCCACCAGTGACGGACTAGCGGGCACCTACAATGAGCAGTTCTTC. The chain is built from TRBV24-1 and TRBJ2-1, with TRBD2 matching over 11 bases. Germline trimming cut 4 bases from V and 2 bases from J; bases unmatched to any gene: 3. The CDR3 totals 16 residues. Germline CDR1 KGHDR, CDR2 SFDVKD.

The CDR3 spells CASSLPGQGPLSYEQYF. The CDR3, as DNA: TGTGCCAGCAGTCTCCCGGGACAGGGGCCCCTATCCTACGAGCAGTACTTC. The J gene is TRBJ2-7, the V gene TRBV28; 10 bases are shared with TRBD1. With 5 bases clipped from V and 1 base from J, the junction kept 11 bases outside the gene matches. CDR3 length: 17 residues. The germline CDR1 and CDR2 sequences are MDHEN and SYDVKM.

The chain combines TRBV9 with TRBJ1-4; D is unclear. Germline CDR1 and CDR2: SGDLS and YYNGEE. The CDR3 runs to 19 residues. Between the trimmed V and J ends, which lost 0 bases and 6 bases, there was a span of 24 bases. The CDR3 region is CASSVGVLQRGSSDEKLFF. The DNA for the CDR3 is TGTGCCAGCAGCGTAGGGGTGCTTCAAAGAGGGAGTTCCGATGAAAAACTGTTTTTT.

CDR3 amino acids: CASSDLGHQYEQYF. The CDR3 region has the DNA TGTGCCAGCAGCGACTTGGGACATCAGTACGAGCAGTACTTC. V usage is TRBV11-2 and J usage is TRBJ2-7; perhaps TRBD1 as D (6 bases). CDR3 length equals 14 residues. The germline V gene encodes CDR1 SGHAT and CDR2 FQNNGV. Deletions cut 5 bases from V and 4 bases from J, with 15 bases between.

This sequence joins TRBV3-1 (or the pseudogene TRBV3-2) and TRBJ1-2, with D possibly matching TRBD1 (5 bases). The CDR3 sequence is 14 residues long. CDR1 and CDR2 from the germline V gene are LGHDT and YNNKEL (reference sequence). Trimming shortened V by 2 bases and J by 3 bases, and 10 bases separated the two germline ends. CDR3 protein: CASSQQGAHYGYTF. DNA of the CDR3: TGTGCCAGCAGCCAACAAGGGGCGCACTATGGCTACACCTTC.

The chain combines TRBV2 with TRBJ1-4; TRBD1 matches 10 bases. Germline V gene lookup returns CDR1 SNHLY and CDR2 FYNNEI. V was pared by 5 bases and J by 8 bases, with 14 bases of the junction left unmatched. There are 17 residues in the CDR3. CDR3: CASSSIGQGELGEKLFF. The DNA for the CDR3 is TGTGCCAGCAGTTCCATCGGACAGGGGGAGTTGGGAGAAAAACTGTTTTTT.

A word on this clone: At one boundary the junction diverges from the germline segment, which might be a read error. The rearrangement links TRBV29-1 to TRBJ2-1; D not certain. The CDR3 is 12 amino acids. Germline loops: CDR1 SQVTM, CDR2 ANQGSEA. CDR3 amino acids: CGVTIPYNEQFF. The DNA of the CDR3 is TGCGGCGTCACTATCCCTTACAATGAGCAGTTCTTC.

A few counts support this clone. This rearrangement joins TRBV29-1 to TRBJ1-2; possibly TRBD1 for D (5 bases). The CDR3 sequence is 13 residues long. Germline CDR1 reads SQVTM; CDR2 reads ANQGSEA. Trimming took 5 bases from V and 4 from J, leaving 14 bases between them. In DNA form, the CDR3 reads TGCAGCGTTCGCCAGGGACTTTTCTATGGCTACACCTTC. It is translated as CSVRQGLFYGYTF.